These 29 T cell receptor beta chains were all obtained from the same sample, sequenced in a study of blood T cell repertoires in COVID-19. Method: immunoSEQ multiplex PCR; TCRdb's copy keeps in-frame clones and lacks some. The sample holds approximately 500,000 clones, about 88% seen once. The sample taken for sequencing was peripheral blood. The origin of the receptors is a woman in her forties or fifties with COVID-19, enrolled during active disease.

This chain links TRBV4-2 with TRBJ2-7; 10 bases fit TRBD2. The germline CDR1 and CDR2 sequences are LGHNA and YNFKEQ. The CDR3 runs 15 residues. The junction had 7 bases not matched to a gene; V was cut back by 6 bases and J by 2 bases. The CDR3, as DNA: TGTGCCAGCAGGGATCTAGCGGGGGTACCCTACGAGCAGTACTTC. As protein: CASRDLAGVPYEQYF.

The chain recombines TRBV5-1 with TRBJ2-7; 7 bases match TRBD2. CDR3 size: 14 residues. Per germline, CDR1 SGHRS and CDR2 YFSETQ. The J segment lost 3 bases and the V segment lost 4 bases, leaving 7 bases of the junction unmatched. DNA of the CDR3: TGCGCCAGCAGCAGCCCGACTAGCCTCTACGAGCAGTACTTC. Translated: CASSSPTSLYEQYF.

The gene calls are TRBV5-1 and TRBJ2-7, with TRBD2 matching over 7 bases. With 0 bases clipped from V and 5 bases from J, the junction kept 14 bases outside the gene matches. This CDR3 has 17 residues. Looked up from germline, CDR1 is SGHRS and CDR2 is YFSETQ. The CDR3 region has the DNA TGCGCCAGCAGCTTGGGTTCGGGGGGACCTCTCGGGAACGAGCAGTACTTC. Protein sequence: CASSLGSGGPLGNEQYF.

This rearrangement joins TRBV7-2 to TRBJ2-1; D perhaps matches TRBD2 (5 bases). Trimming left V 4 bases short and J 5 bases short, with 12 bases between. This CDR3 contains 14 residues. Per the germline V gene, CDR1 is SGHTA and CDR2 is FQGNSA. The CDR3 DNA reads TGTGCCAGCAGCTCCGCTCCCGGGGACAATGAGCAGTTCTTC. Translated: CASSSAPGDNEQFF.

The chain has TRBV9 and TRBJ2-1; TRBD2 is a possible D gene (6 bases). The CDR3 is 17 residues long. CDR1 and CDR2 from the germline V gene are SGDLS and YYNGEE. The V end lost 0 bases, the J end lost 0 bases, and 13 bases lay between the germline ends. The CDR3 sequence is CASSVAPQGGSYNEQFF. The CDR3, as DNA: TGTGCCAGCAGCGTAGCCCCGCAGGGAGGCTCCTACAATGAGCAGTTCTTC.

The CDR3 region is CASSGTGGSTDTQYF. The CDR3 bases are TGTGCCAGCTCAGGAACCGGGGGGAGCACAGATACGCAGTATTTT. The rearrangement links TRBV18 to TRBJ2-3, with 7 nucleotides matching TRBD2. This CDR3 has 15 amino acids. The V segment lost 5 bases and the J segment 0 bases; nucleotides outside the gene matches: 5. CDR1 is KGHSH and CDR2 is LQKENI in the germline V gene.

The chain links TRBV28 to TRBJ2-7; possible D gene TRBD1, 6 bases. CDR3 length: 17 residues. Trimming cost V 3 bases and J 2 bases, with 20 bases left between them. Per the germline V gene, CDR1 is MDHEN and CDR2 is SYDVKM. This CDR3 reads CASSFILDSRNPYEQYF. In nucleotides, the CDR3 is TGTGCCAGCAGTTTCATCTTGGACAGTCGAAACCCCTACGAGCAGTACTTC.

The chain has TRBV10-2 and TRBJ2-7; D may be TRBD1 (6 bases). This CDR3 comprises 15 residues. CDR1 and CDR2 from the germline V gene are WSHSY and SAAADI. V was cut by 8 bases and J by 2 bases, with 19 bases left in between. The CDR3 region is CASSYTGPPAYEQYF. The CDR3, as DNA: TGCGCCAGCTCCTATACAGGGCCACCCGCCTACGAGCAGTACTTC.

The rearrangement joins TRBV10-1 to TRBJ2-4; 8 positions match TRBD1. With 3 bases clipped from V and 5 bases from J, the junction kept 9 bases outside the gene matches. The CDR3 totals 16 residues. Germline CDR1 reads WNHNN; CDR2 reads SYGVQD (reference sequence). In DNA, the CDR3 is TGCGCCAGCAGTGACTCGTGGCCCAGGGGGCAAAACATTCAGTACTTC. Encoded protein: CASSDSWPRGQNIQYF.

CDR3 sequence (DNA): TGTGCCAGCAGCCCTTCCTCAGGGGTTTCTGAAGCTTTCTTT. This encodes CASSPSSGVSEAFF. V gene TRBV3-1 (or the pseudogene TRBV3-2) combines with J gene TRBJ1-1; possibly TRBD1 for D (6 bases). Germline V gene lookup returns CDR1 LGHDT and CDR2 YNNKEL (reference sequence). Trimming removed 4 bases at V and 6 bases at J, with 15 bases between. The CDR3 consists of 14 residues.

This clone was seen only once. The V call is TRBV5-1, the J call TRBJ2-3; 8 bases line up with TRBD1. V lost 2 bases and J lost 9; bases outside the gene matches: 5. This CDR3 comprises 13 residues. Germline loops: CDR1 SGHRS, CDR2 YFSETQ. The CDR3 nucleotides are TGCGCCAGCAGCTTCGGACAGGGAGGCACGCAGTATTTT. Its protein product is CASSFGQGGTQYF.

This clone was seen a few times. The chain has TRBV30 and TRBJ1-5; unclear D gene. The germline V gene has CDR1 GTSNPN and CDR2 SVGIG (reference sequence). The CDR3 length is 14 residues. The V end lost 0 bases, the J end lost 5 bases, and 11 bases lay between the germline ends. This CDR3 is CAWSVGQLDQPQHF. CDR3 DNA: TGTGCCTGGAGTGTGGGTCAGCTAGATCAGCCCCAGCATTTT.

The genes are TRBV5-4 and TRBJ1-2; D is unresolved. Per germline, CDR1 SGHNT and CDR2 YYREEE (reference sequence). V shed 1 base and J shed 5 bases, with 6 bases lying between them. The CDR3 covers 12 residues. CDR3 in amino acids: CASSLTTYGYTF. DNA for the CDR3: TGTGCCAGCAGCTTGACTACTTATGGCTACACCTTC.

The V and J genes are TRBV5-6 and TRBJ2-7; D gene unclear. From germline, CDR1 is SGHDT and CDR2 YYEEEE. The CDR3 covers 12 residues. Trimming took 4 bases from V and 1 from J, leaving 6 bases between them. CDR3 loop: CASSQTSYEQYF. CDR3 in DNA: TGTGCCAGCAGCCAGACATCCTACGAGCAGTACTTC.

This sequence joins TRBV11-3 and TRBJ1-1, with 7 bases identical to TRBD1. The germline V gene encodes CDR1 SGHNT and CDR2 YENEEA. CDR3 length: 15 amino acids. V was pared by 5 bases and J by 3 bases, with 9 bases of the junction left unmatched. This CDR3 is CASSLGQEADTEAFF. The CDR3 DNA reads TGTGCCAGCAGCCTTGGACAGGAGGCGGACACTGAAGCTTTCTTT.

The chain is built from TRBV27 and TRBJ1-2; TRBD1 matches at 7 bases. V dropped 6 bases and J dropped 11; count of bases not matched to a gene: 12. This CDR3 contains 13 residues. Germline CDR1 and CDR2: MNHEY and SMNVEV (reference sequence). DNA for the CDR3: TGTGCCAGCAGATCCCTACAGGGGTGGAAGTACACCTTC. It is translated as CASRSLQGWKYTF.

The V gene is TRBV10-2, the J gene TRBJ1-4; possible D gene TRBD1, 6 bases. The V and J ends lost 0 bases and 1 base respectively, with 9 bases between them. Germline V CDR1 and CDR2: WSHSY, SAAADI. The CDR3 loop spans 16 amino acids. The CDR3 region is CASSESVGGTNEKLFF. The DNA for the CDR3 is TGCGCCAGCAGTGAGTCGGTAGGGGGAACTAATGAAAAACTGTTTTTT.

This sequence joins TRBV6-5 and TRBJ1-2, with D unclear. The germline V gene has CDR1 MNHEY and CDR2 SVGAGI. The CDR3 runs 14 residues. Trimming pared 2 bases from V and 8 bases from J, leaving 15 bases between. As DNA, the CDR3 is TGTGCCAGCAGTTACGCGGGTCTTATGGAAGGCTACACCTTC. It codes for CASSYAGLMEGYTF.

The J gene is TRBJ1-1, the V gene TRBV6-5; the D gene is possibly TRBD1 (5 bases). The germline V gene has CDR1 MNHEY and CDR2 SVGAGI. The CDR3 is 13 amino acids. Trimming stripped 7 bases from V and 4 bases from J, with 13 bases between. As DNA, the CDR3 is TGTGCCAGCACAGGAGGGGTCCGCACTGAAGCTTTCTTT. It codes for CASTGGVRTEAFF.

This clone came up a few times. The V gene is TRBV28, the J gene TRBJ2-5, with 10 positions matching TRBD2. CDR1 and CDR2 from the germline V gene are MDHEN and SYDVKM. The V segment lost 8 bases and the J segment 1 base; nucleotides outside the gene matches: 4. CDR3 length: 14 residues. CDR3 sequence: CASASGGRQETQYF. The CDR3 nucleotides are TGTGCCAGCGCTAGCGGGGGACGCCAAGAGACCCAGTACTTC.

The V call is TRBV9, the J call TRBJ2-7, with unresolved D. Germline V gene sequence: CDR1 SGDLS, CDR2 YYNGEE. V was trimmed by 0 bases and J by 0 bases, leaving 7 bases between them. CDR3 length: 14 residues. The CDR3 spells CASSVGAGSYEQYF. CDR3 DNA sequence: TGTGCCAGCAGCGTAGGGGCAGGCTCCTACGAGCAGTACTTC.

About this clone: Other DNA sequences in the same sample also yield this CDR3. CDR3 region: CASSISSNQPQHF. The DNA for the CDR3 is TGTGCCAGTAGTATAAGCAGCAATCAGCCCCAGCATTTT. The rearrangement links TRBV19 to TRBJ1-5; no reliable D call. Trimming removed 2 bases at V and 1 base at J, with 3 bases between. This CDR3 is built from 13 residues. The germline gives CDR1 LNHDA, CDR2 SQIVND (reference sequence).

The chain recombines TRBV10-3 with TRBJ1-1; 9 bases fit TRBD1. Trimming removed 10 bases from V and 0 bases from J; junction bases left unmatched: 6. Germline V gene sequence: CDR1 ENHRY, CDR2 SYGVKD. This CDR3 has 14 residues. The CDR3 DNA is TGTGCCACCACAGGGGGCGCGATGAACACTGAAGCTTTCTTT. It codes for CATTGGAMNTEAFF.

The rearrangement links TRBV7-8 to TRBJ1-4, with D tentatively TRBD1 (6 bases). Germline CDR1 reads SGHVS; CDR2 reads FQNEAQ. This CDR3 has 14 residues. Trimming left V 2 bases short and J 5 bases short, with 9 bases between. The CDR3 DNA follows: TGTGCCAGCAGCTTAATACAGGGAAATGAAAAACTGTTTTTT. Translating gives CASSLIQGNEKLFF.

V is TRBV6-1 and J is TRBJ2-5; D is perhaps TRBD1 (5 bases). Germline V gene data show CDR1 as MNHNS and CDR2 as SASEGT. The CDR3 loop spans 15 amino acids. Trimming shortened V by 0 bases and J by 2 bases, and 10 bases separated the two germline ends. The CDR3 DNA reads TGTGCCAGCAGTGAAGCAGTGGGGCTTCAAGAGACCCAGTACTTC. Its protein is CASSEAVGLQETQYF.

The chain's CDR3 is CASSFLDFTDTQYF. CDR3 nucleotide sequence: TGTGCCAGCAGTTTTCTGGACTTCACAGATACGCAGTATTTT. The chain couples TRBV6-6 to TRBJ2-3; tentative D call: TRBD2 (5 bases). Germline V gene data show CDR1 as MNHNY and CDR2 as SVGAGI (reference sequence). V was shortened by 4 bases and J by 2 bases, with 10 bases between the two germline ends. The CDR3 is made up of 14 amino acids.

This rearrangement joins TRBV19 to TRBJ2-3; 14 bases are shared with TRBD2. The CDR3 is made up of 18 amino acids. Looked up from germline, CDR1 is LNHDA and CDR2 is SQIVND (reference sequence). V lost 5 bases, J lost 1 base, and 8 bases stayed unmatched. CDR3 sequence reads: CASSSRLAGGRGTDTQYF. CDR3 DNA sequence: TGTGCCAGTAGTTCACGACTAGCGGGGGGGCGTGGCACAGATACGCAGTATTTT.

This sequence joins TRBV4-1 and TRBJ1-1; D ambiguous. With 0 bases removed from V and 4 bases from J, the gap between germline ends came to 15 bases. The CDR3 is made up of 16 amino acids. Germline lookup yields CDR1 MGHRA and CDR2 YSYEKL. CDR3: CASSQDAAFLSTEAFF. The CDR3 DNA sequence: TGCGCCAGCAGCCAAGATGCGGCGTTCTTGAGCACTGAAGCTTTCTTT.

This clone has just a few counts. J is TRBJ2-3 and V is TRBV5-8, with D unresolved. The CDR3 covers 13 residues. Germline CDR1 is SGHTS and CDR2 is YDEGEE. Trimming removed 6 bases at V and 2 bases at J, with 10 bases between. CDR3 in amino acids: CASTYTNTDTQYF. The CDR3 nucleotides read TGTGCCAGCACCTATACGAACACAGATACGCAGTATTTT.